This entry features one T cell receptor (beta chain) sequence. The sample contains more than one DNA sequence encoding this CDR3. J gave up 1 base and V 0 bases, and 2 bases lay outside the gene matches. Germline lookup yields CDR1 SGDLS and CDR2 YYNGEE. The CDR3 runs 15 residues. This entry comes from a study of cytomegalovirus exposure and HLA in healthy donors. The PCR was carried out with 60 Vbeta primers and 13 Jbeta primers. Clones were read by immunoSEQ multiplex PCR, and TCRdb kept only the in-frame ones, dropping some. The table lists over 150,000 clones, 70% to 90% of them singletons. The source of this sequence is a girl aged 5 to 17 in good health and CMV-seropositive. This sequence joins TRBV9 and TRBJ2-3, with 7 bases matching TRBD2. Sequenced input: PBMCs. CDR3 nucleotides: TGTGCCAGCAGCGTAGGGCTAGCGGGCACAGATACGCAGTATTTT. Its protein is CASSVGLAGTDTQYF.